This T cell receptor (beta chain) was sequenced for a study of T cells expressing NK-cell markers. The CDR3 is made up of 15 amino acids. CDR1 and CDR2 from the germline V gene are SEHNR and FQNEAQ (reference sequence). TCRdb reprocessed the 5' RACE reads, with one entry per CDR3 protein and no DNA. In total, the table holds 500,000 to 700,000 distinct CDR3 sequences. The chain links TRBV7-9 to TRBJ1-2; TCRdb's assignment of TRBD1 cannot be checked, as there is no DNA. This TCR was recovered from a man younger than 30 in good health. The sample taken for sequencing was blood T cells: a sorted CD56 or NKG2C T cell subset, CD4+ or CD8+ T cells, or bulk PBMC T cells (not recorded which). CDR3 sequence reads: CASSLSGGELHGYTF.